This T cell receptor beta chain emerged from a study of T-cell memory formation after mild COVID-19. Study details: For the most part, TCR clusters were specific to one donor. Findings of the study overall: The pre-infection memory compartment contained some responding clones, suggesting cross-reactive memory joined. Contracting clones from day 15 to 85 had balanced CD4/CD8; later expanders favoured CD4+.

Constant-segment primers and 5'RACE yielded cDNA libraries for TCR alpha and TCR beta, each carrying sample barcodes and UMIs. MiXCR was run by TCRdb on the 5' RACE reads, yielding one entry per CDR3 protein. The sample yields 470,000 or so distinct CDR3 sequences, approximately 20% seen once. This clonotype was seen more than once but under ten times. What it binds is not known. The CDR3 runs to 17 residues. V lost 0 bases, J lost 1 base, and 12 bases lay in between. The germline V gene encodes CDR1 LNHNV and CDR2 YYDKDF (reference sequence). The genes are TRBV15 and TRBJ2-2; D is perhaps TRBD2 (5 bases). The sample was PBMCs or a T cell subset sorted from them (not recorded which). The TCR sequence derives from an adult woman who had mild COVID-19 (a few samples of this study predate the infection). Cell type and time point are not known. The CDR3 loop is CATSRDQRTLNTGELFF. The CDR3 bases are TGTGCCACCAGCAGAGATCAGAGGACTCTGAACACCGGGGAGCTGTTTTTT.